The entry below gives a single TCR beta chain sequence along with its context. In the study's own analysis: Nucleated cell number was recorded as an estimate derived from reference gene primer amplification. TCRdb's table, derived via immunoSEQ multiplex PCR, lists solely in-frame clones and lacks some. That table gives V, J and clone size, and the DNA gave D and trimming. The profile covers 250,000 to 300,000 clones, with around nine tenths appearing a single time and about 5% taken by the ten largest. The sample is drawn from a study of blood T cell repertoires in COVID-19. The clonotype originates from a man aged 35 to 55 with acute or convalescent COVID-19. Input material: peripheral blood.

CDR3 protein: CASSLGAEAFF. For the CDR3, the DNA is TGTGCCAGCAGCTTGGGGGCCGAAGCTTTCTTT. The gene calls are TRBV5-4 and TRBJ1-1; D call uncertain. Trimming took 0 bases from V and 8 from J, leaving 5 bases between them. The CDR3 extends over 11 amino acids. Germline V CDR1 and CDR2: SGHNT, YYREEE (reference sequence).